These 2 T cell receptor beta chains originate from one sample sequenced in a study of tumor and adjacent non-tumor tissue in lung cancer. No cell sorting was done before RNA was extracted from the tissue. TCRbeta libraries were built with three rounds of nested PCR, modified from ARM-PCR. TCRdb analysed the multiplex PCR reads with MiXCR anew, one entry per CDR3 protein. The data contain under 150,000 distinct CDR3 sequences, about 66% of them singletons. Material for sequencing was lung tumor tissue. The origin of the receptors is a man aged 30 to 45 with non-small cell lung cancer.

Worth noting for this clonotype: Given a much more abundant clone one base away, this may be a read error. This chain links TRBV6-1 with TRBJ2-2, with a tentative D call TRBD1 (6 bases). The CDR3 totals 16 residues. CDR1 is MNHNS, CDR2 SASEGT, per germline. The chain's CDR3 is CASSERYRADTGELVF. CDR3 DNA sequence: TGTGCCAGCAGTGAACGTTACAGGGCGGACACCGGGGAGCTGGTTTTT.

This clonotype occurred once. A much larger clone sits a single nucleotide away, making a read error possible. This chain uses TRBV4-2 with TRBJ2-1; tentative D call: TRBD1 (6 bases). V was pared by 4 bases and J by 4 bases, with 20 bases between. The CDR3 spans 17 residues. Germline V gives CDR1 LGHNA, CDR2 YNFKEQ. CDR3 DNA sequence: TGTGCCAGCAGCCGTCCAAGGGGGAGCGAGAGTTACAATGAGCAGTTCTTC. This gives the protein CASSRPRGSESYNEQFF.